This T cell receptor (beta chain) was captured by sequencing in a study of naive and memory T cell subsets. An equimolar mix of two oligonucleotides served as the beta constant-region primer for TRBC1 and TRBC2. Ligated cDNA was amplified by four rounds of PCR with nested alpha and beta constant-region primers and SP2. TCRdb re-derived calls from the UMI-ligation and nested PCR reads in MiXCR, one entry per CDR3 protein. The table includes 120,000 or so distinct CDR3 sequences, 35% to 45% detected once. The CDR3 covers 12 residues. Germline values: CDR1 SQVTM, CDR2 ANQGSEA. V was trimmed by 6 bases and J by 6 bases, leaving 12 bases between them.

Sequenced sample: central memory CD4+ T cells from blood. The chain uses TRBV29-1 and TRBJ2-1; perhaps TRBD1 as D (5 bases). The clonotype comes from a human donor in good health. The CDR3 is CSVRQTGNEQFF. The CDR3 DNA is TGCAGCGTCAGACAGACGGGCAATGAGCAGTTCTTC.